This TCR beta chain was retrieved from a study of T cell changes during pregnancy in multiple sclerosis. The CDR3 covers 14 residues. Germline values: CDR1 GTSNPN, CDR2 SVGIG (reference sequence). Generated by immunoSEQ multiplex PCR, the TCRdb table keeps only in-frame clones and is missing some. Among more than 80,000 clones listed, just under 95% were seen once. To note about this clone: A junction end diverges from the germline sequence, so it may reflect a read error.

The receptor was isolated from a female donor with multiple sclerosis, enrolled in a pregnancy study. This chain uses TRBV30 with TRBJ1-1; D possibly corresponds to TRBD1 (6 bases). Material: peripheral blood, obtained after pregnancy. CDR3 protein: CAWRRTDGNTEASF. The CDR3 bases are TGTGCCTGGAGGCGGACAGACGGGAACACTGAAGCTTCCTTT.